A single sample gave rise to the 10 T cell receptor beta chains below, sequenced in a study of blood T cell repertoires in COVID-19. The method was immunoSEQ multiplex PCR; TCRdb's version includes in-frame clones alone and lacks a portion of them. The sample lists hundreds of thousands of clones, more than 75% occurring once. What was sequenced was PBMCs or T cells enriched from blood (not recorded which). The receptors were gathered from a man between 40 and 49 years old who had recovered from COVID-19.

This clone has a count of ten or more. The rearrangement joins TRBV29-1 to TRBJ2-3; 12 nucleotides align to TRBD2. This CDR3 contains 14 residues. Germline CDR1 is SQVTM and CDR2 is ANQGSEA. J was trimmed by 2 bases and V by 7 bases; bases with no gene match: 4. The CDR3 bases are TGCAGCGCGACTAGCGGGAGATTCACAGATACGCAGTATTTT. Translating it yields CSATSGRFTDTQYF.

The V and J genes are TRBV27 and TRBJ1-1; 7 nucleotides line up with TRBD1. The ends lost 7 bases at V and 3 bases at J; junction bases unmatched: 11. The CDR3 has 15 residues. Germline loops: CDR1 MNHEY, CDR2 SMNVEV (reference sequence). In nucleotides, the CDR3 is TGTGCCAGCATCCAGTATCCAGGGGGTGACACTGAAGCTTTCTTT. It encodes CASIQYPGGDTEAFF.

The rearrangement uses TRBV5-1 and TRBJ2-3; D is unclear. The CDR3 is made up of 15 amino acids. Looked up from germline, CDR1 is SGHRS and CDR2 is YFSETQ. Trimming shortened V by 1 base and J by 2 bases, and 11 bases separated the two germline ends. CDR3 protein: CASSLLGSYTDTQYF. CDR3 DNA sequence: TGCGCCAGCAGCTTGCTAGGATCGTACACAGATACGCAGTATTTT.

The chain has TRBV4-1 and TRBJ2-7; 9 bases map to TRBD1. The CDR3 runs to 13 residues. Trimming at V came to 8 bases and at J to 1 base, leaving 3 bases not matched to a gene. Germline-derived CDR1 and CDR2 are MGHRA and YSYEKL. As DNA, the CDR3 is TGCGCCAGCGCGGGACAGGGATCCTACGAGCAGTACTTC. As protein: CASAGQGSYEQYF.

The chain couples TRBV4-1 to TRBJ2-7; the D is unclear. Per the germline V gene, CDR1 is MGHRA and CDR2 is YSYEKL. V was shortened by 4 bases and J by 4 bases, with 8 bases between the two germline ends. The CDR3 loop spans 12 amino acids. In DNA form, the CDR3 reads TGCGCCAGCAGCCCTAACTCGTACGAGCAGTACTTC. Translating gives CASSPNSYEQYF.

The chain carries TRBV5-1 and TRBJ1-4; TRBD1 matches at 8 bases. V lost 0 bases and J lost 7; bases outside the gene matches: 11. In germline, CDR1 is SGHRS, CDR2 YFSETQ. The CDR3 covers 17 residues. This CDR3 is CASSLASAGGIGEKLFF. CDR3 sequence (DNA): TGCGCCAGCAGCTTGGCCTCGGCAGGGGGCATCGGTGAAAAACTGTTTTTT.

V usage is TRBV10-1 and J usage is TRBJ2-7; the match to TRBD2 covers 8 bases. Germline lookup yields CDR1 WNHNN and CDR2 SYGVQD (reference sequence). The CDR3 runs 14 residues. V lost 6 bases to trimming and J lost 3 bases; unmatched junction nucleotides: 7. The CDR3 reads CASSKRGKIYEQYF. The CDR3 nucleotides are TGCGCCAGCAGCAAGCGGGGGAAAATCTACGAGCAGTACTTC.

Here the CDR3 reads CASSRPGGYNEQFF. DNA of the CDR3: TGTGCCAGCAGTAGGCCGGGCGGGTACAATGAGCAGTTCTTC. The chain links TRBV5-6 to TRBJ2-1; tentative D call: TRBD2 (5 bases). Germline V lookup: CDR1 SGHDT, CDR2 YYEEEE. Trimming took 5 bases from V and 4 from J, leaving 13 bases between them. The CDR3 consists of 14 residues.

DNA for the CDR3: TGTGCCAGCAGCCTCGACAGGGGCCAAGAGACCCAGTACTTC. Protein sequence: CASSLDRGQETQYF. The rearrangement links TRBV11-3 to TRBJ2-5, with 8 bases aligning to TRBD1. The CDR3 totals 14 residues. Germline V gives CDR1 SGHNT, CDR2 YENEEA. Trimming at V came to 5 bases and at J to 1 base, leaving 3 bases not matched to a gene.

In its sample, this clone was seen once. This chain links TRBV15 with TRBJ2-7; possibly TRBD2 for D (6 bases). Germline V gene lookup returns CDR1 LNHNV and CDR2 YYDKDF (reference sequence). V lost 5 bases and J lost 5, with 16 bases in between. CDR3 length equals 14 residues. CDR3 sequence: CATSVRDFLDEQYF. The DNA for the CDR3 is TGTGCCACCAGCGTCCGGGACTTCCTAGACGAGCAGTACTTC.